This is a list of T cell receptor beta chains from one sample in a study of blood T cell repertoires in COVID-19. Generated by immunoSEQ multiplex PCR, the TCRdb table keeps only in-frame clones and is missing some. Among 100,000 to 150,000 clones listed, around 87% were seen once. The sequencing input was peripheral blood. These receptor sequences come from a woman between 55 and 75 years old with acute or convalescent COVID-19. Both conserved end residues are part of each CDR3. Each record gives: J gene, D gene, clone size, V gene, CDR3 DNA, CDR3 protein. The D gene is left open where the match is weak. Size is omitted from some rows. Given values are once, few, many or a class for expanded clones.

>TRBJ1-1|TRBD1|NA|TRBV7-9
TGTGCCAGCATGGAAGGGACAGGGAAGAACACTGAAGCTTTCTTT
CASMEGTGKNTEAFF
>TRBJ1-3|TRBD1|NA|TRBV5-1
TGCGCCAGCAGCCTCGGGACAGCCCTTGGAAACACCATATATTTT
CASSLGTALGNTIYF
>TRBJ1-1|TRBD1|NA|TRBV6-5
TGTGCCAGCACCAGGACAGGCCTGAACACTGAAGCTTTCTTT
CASTRTGLNTEAFF
>TRBJ1-1|NA|NA|TRBV5-8
TGTGCCAGCAGCCATTCTCGGGGACATACTAACACTGAAGCTTTCTTT
CASSHSRGHTNTEAFF
>TRBJ2-1|TRBD2|NA|TRBV5-1
TGCGCCAGCAGCTACGCGGTCCTAGCGGGACACTACAATGAGCAGTTCTTC
CASSYAVLAGHYNEQFF
>TRBJ2-2|TRBD1|NA|TRBV9
TGTGCCAGCAGCGTAGAGGGACAGCCTCACCGGGAGCTGTTTTTT
CASSVEGQPHRELFF
>TRBJ2-3|NA|NA|TRBV12-3/TRBV12-4
TGTGCCAGCAGGTCCGGTTTGCGAGATACGCAGTATTTT
CASRSGLRDTQYF
>TRBJ1-5|NA|NA|TRBV19
TGTGCCACTAACACAGGGCCCAGGCAGCCCCAGCATTTT
CATNTGPRQPQHF
>TRBJ1-2|TRBD1|NA|TRBV3-1/TRBV3-2
TGTGCCAGCAGCCAAGCCAAGACAGGGGGCACATATGGCTACACCTTC
CASSQAKTGGTYGYTF
>TRBJ2-1|NA|few|TRBV4-2
TGTGCCAGCAGTCTCGACTTTAGCTCCTACAATGAGCAGTTCTTC
CASSLDFSSYNEQFF
>TRBJ1-2|TRBD1|NA|TRBV5-1
TGCGCCAGCAGCACACACAGGGGGCGAGACTATGGCTACACCTTC
CASSTHRGRDYGYTF
>TRBJ2-5|NA|NA|TRBV6-5
TGTGCCAGCAGTAAACTGACAGGAGCTAGAGAGACCCAGTACTTC
CASSKLTGARETQYF
>TRBJ1-5|NA|NA|TRBV19
TGTGCCAGTAGTACTAGACAGCCAGTTCAGCCCCAGCATTTT
CASSTRQPVQPQHF
>TRBJ1-2|NA|once|TRBV19
TGTGCCAGTAGTATAACAGGGTCCCATGGCTACACCTTC
CASSITGSHGYTF
>TRBJ2-1|NA|NA|TRBV3-1/TRBV3-2
TGTGCCAGCAGCCAAGGAGGGCCCGCTTACAATGAGCAGTTCTTC
CASSQGGPAYNEQFF
>TRBJ2-7|TRBD2|NA|TRBV7-6
TGTGCCAGCAGCTTCGGGACTAGCGGGGGCTACGAGCAGTACTTC
CASSFGTSGGYEQYF
>TRBJ1-1|TRBD1|NA|TRBV5-8
TGTGCCAGCAGCACCCGGACAGGGAAGGCTGAAGCTTTCTTT
CASSTRTGKAEAFF
>TRBJ2-1|NA|NA|TRBV11-1
TGTGCCAGCAGCTTAGCGCACAGCGGGTCCTACAATGAGCAGTTCTTC
CASSLAHSGSYNEQFF
>TRBJ1-1|TRBD1|NA|TRBV5-4
TGTGCCAGCAGCCCGACAGGGGTCACCACTGAAGCTTTCTTT
CASSPTGVTTEAFF
>TRBJ1-5|TRBD1|NA|TRBV19
TGTGCCAGTAGTAACACAGGGGATTTATTCCAGCATTTT
CASSNTGDLFQHF
>TRBJ2-2|TRBD1|NA|TRBV2
TGTGCCACCAGACAGGGGCGGGGCACCGGGGAGCTGTTTTTT
CATRQGRGTGELFF
>TRBJ1-4|NA|NA|TRBV6-5
TGTGCCAGCAGGAATCAGGGGCTCACTAATGAAAAACTGTTTTTT
CASRNQGLTNEKLFF
>TRBJ2-3|NA|NA|TRBV3-1/TRBV3-2
TGTGCCAGCAGCCTAGGGACTTCCACAGATACGCAGTATTTT
CASSLGTSTDTQYF
>TRBJ1-1|NA|NA|TRBV5-1
TGCGCCAGCAGCCCCGACAGCCCGAACACTGAAGCTTTCTTT
CASSPDSPNTEAFF